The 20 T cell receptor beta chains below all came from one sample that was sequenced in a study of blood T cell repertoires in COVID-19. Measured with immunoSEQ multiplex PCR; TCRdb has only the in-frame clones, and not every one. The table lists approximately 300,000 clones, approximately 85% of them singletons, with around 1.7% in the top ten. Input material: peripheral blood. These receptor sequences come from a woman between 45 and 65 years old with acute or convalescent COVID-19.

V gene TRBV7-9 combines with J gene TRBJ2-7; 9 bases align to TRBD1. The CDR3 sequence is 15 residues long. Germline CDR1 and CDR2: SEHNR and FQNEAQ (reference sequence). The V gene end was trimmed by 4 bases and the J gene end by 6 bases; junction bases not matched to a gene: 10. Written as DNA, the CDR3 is TGTGCCAGCAGCTCCACCACACAGGGGGCTCTCGAGCAGTACTTC. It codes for CASSSTTQGALEQYF.

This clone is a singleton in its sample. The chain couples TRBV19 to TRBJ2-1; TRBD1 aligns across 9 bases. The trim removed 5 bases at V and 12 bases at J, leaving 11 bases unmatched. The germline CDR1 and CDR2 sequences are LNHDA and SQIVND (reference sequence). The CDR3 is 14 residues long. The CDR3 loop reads CASSETGGILGQFF. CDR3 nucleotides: TGTGCCAGTAGTGAGACAGGGGGGATTCTTGGGCAGTTCTTC.

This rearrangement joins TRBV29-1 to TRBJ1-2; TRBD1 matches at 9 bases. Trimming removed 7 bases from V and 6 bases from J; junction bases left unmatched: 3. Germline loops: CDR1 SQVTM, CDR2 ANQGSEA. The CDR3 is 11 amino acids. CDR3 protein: CSARQGDGYTF. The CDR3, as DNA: TGCAGCGCCCGACAGGGGGATGGCTACACCTTC.

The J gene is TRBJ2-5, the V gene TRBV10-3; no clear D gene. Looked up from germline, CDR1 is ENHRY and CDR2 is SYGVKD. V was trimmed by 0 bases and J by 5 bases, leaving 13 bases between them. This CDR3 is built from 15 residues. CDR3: CAISESTSSQETQYF. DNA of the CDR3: TGTGCCATCAGTGAGTCTACCTCCTCCCAGGAGACCCAGTACTTC.

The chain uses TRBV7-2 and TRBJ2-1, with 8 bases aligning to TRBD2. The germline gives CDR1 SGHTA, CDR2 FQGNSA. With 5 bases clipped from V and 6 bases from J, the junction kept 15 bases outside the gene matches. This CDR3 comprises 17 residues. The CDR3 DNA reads TGTGCCAGCAGCCTACTCCCCCCCGGGAGGGCACTCAATGAGCAGTTCTTC. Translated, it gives CASSLLPPGRALNEQFF.

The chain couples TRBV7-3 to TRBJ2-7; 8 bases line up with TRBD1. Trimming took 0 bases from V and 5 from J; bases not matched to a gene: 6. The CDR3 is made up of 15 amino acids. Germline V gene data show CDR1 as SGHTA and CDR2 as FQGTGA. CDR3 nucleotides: TGTGCCAGCAGCTTAACCGGGACAGGTCTCCACGAGCAGTACTTC. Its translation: CASSLTGTGLHEQYF. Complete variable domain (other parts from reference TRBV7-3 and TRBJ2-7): GAGVSQTPSNKVTEKGKYVELRCDPISGHTALYWYRQSLGQGPEFLIYFQGTGAADDSGLPNDRFFAVRPEGSVSTLKIQRTERGDSAVYLCASSLTGTGLHEQYFGPGTRLTVT.

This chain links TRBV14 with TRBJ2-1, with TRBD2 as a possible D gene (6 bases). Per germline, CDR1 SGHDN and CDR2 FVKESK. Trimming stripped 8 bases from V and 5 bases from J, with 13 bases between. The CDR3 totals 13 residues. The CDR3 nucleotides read TGTGCCAGCTCCTCCGGGAGTAACAATGAGCAGTTCTTC. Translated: CASSSGSNNEQFF.

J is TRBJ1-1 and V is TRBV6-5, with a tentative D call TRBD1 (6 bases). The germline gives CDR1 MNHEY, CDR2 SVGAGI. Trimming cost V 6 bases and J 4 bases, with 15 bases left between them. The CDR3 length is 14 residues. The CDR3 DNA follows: TGTGCCAGCAGGCCCGGGACACTAGGCACTGAAGCTTTCTTT. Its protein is CASRPGTLGTEAFF.

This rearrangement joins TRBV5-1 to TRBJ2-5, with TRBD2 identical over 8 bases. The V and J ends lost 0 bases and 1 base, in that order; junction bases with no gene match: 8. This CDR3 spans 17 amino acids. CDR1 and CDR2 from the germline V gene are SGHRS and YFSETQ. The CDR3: CASSLGLGRAVQETQYF. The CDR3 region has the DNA TGCGCCAGCAGCTTGGGGCTCGGGAGGGCCGTCCAAGAGACCCAGTACTTC.

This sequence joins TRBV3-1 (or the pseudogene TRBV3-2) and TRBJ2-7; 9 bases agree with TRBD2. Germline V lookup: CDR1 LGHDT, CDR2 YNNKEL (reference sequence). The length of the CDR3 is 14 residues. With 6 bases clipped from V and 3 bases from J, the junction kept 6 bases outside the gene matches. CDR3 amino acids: CASSLSGSVYEQYF. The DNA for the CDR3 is TGTGCCAGCAGTCTTAGCGGGAGTGTCTACGAGCAGTACTTC.

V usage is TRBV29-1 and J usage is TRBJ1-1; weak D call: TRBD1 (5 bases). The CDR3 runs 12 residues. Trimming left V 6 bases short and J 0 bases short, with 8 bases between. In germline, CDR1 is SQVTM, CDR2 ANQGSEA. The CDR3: CSVDRLNTEAFF. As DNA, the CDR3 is TGCAGCGTCGACAGACTGAACACTGAAGCTTTCTTT.

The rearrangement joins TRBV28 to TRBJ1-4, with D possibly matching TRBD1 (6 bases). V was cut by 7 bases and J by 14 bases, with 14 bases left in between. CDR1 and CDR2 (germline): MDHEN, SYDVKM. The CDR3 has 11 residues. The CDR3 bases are TGTGCCAGCAACAGGGACGGTACCCTGTTTTTT. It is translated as CASNRDGTLFF.

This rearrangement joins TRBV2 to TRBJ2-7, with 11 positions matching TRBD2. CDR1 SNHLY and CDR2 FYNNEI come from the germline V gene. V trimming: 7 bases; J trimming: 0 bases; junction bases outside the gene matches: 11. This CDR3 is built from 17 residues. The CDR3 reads CASIPKGLAESSYEQYF. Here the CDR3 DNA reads TGTGCCAGCATTCCGAAGGGACTAGCGGAGAGCTCCTACGAGCAGTACTTC.

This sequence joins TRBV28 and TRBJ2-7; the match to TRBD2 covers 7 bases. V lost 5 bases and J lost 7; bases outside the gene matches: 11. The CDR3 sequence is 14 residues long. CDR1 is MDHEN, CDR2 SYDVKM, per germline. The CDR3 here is CASSPGGGAWEQYF. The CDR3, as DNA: TGTGCCAGCAGTCCCGGGGGAGGGGCCTGGGAGCAGTACTTC.

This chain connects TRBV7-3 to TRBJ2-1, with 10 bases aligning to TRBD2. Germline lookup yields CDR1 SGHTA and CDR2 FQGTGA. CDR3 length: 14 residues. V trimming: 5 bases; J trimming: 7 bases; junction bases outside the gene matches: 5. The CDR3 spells CASSRKAGGNEQFF. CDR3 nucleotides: TGTGCCAGCAGCCGTAAAGCGGGAGGGAATGAGCAGTTCTTC.

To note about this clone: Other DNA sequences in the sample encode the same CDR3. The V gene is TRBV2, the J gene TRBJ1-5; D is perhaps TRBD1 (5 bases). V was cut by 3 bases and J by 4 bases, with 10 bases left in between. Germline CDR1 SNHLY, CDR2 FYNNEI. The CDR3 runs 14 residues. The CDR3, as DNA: TGTGCCAGCAGTGAGCAGGGTGGGAATCAGCCCCAGCATTTT. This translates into CASSEQGGNQPQHF.

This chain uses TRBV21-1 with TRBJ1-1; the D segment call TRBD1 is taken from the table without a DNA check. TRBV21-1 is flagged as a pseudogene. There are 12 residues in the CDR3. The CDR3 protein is CATPGQGAEAFF. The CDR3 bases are TGTGCCACCCCGGGACAGGGTGCTGAAGCTTTCTTT.

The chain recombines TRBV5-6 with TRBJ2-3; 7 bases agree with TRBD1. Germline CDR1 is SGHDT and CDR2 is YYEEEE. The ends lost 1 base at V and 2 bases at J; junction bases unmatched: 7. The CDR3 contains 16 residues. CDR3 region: CASSLRPGGFTDTQYF. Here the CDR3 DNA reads TGTGCCAGCAGCTTGCGGCCAGGGGGATTCACAGATACGCAGTATTTT.

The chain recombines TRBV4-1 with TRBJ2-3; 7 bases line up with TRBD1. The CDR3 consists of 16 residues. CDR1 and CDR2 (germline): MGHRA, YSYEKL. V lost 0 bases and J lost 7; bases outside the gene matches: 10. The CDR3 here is CASSQDGRGGWNTQYF. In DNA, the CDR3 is TGCGCCAGCAGCCAAGATGGGAGAGGGGGCTGGAATACGCAGTATTTT.

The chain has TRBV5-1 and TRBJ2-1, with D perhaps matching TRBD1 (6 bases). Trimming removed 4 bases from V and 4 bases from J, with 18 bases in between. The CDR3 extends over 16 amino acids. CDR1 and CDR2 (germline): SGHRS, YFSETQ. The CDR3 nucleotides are TGCGCCAGCAGCAAGCAGGGACACCTGACTTACAATGAGCAGTTCTTC. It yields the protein CASSKQGHLTYNEQFF.